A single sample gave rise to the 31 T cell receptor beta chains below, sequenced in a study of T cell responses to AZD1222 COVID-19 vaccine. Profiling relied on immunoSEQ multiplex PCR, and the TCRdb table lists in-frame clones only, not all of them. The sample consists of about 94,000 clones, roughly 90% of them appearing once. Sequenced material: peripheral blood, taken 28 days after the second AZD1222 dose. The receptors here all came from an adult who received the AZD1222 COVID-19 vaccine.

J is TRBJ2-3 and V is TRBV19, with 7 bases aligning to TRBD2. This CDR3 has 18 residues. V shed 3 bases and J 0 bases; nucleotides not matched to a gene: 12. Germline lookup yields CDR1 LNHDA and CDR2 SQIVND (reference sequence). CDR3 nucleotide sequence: TGTGCCAGTAGTATGCACCTCCTGGGAGGGTTGAGCACAGATACGCAGTATTTT. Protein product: CASSMHLLGGLSTDTQYF.

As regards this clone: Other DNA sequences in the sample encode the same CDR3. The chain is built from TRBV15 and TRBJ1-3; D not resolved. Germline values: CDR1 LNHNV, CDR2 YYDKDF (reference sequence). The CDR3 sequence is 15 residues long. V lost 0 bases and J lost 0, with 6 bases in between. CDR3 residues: CATSRDRGSGNTIYF. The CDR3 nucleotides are TGTGCCACCAGCAGAGATCGAGGCTCTGGAAACACCATATATTTT.

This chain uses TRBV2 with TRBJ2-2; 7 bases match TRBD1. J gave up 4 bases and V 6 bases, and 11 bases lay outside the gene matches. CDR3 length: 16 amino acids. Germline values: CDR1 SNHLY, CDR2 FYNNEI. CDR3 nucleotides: TGTGCCAGCAGGGGGGCAGGGGGTATTACCACCGGGGAGCTGTTTTTT. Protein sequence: CASRGAGGITTGELFF.

CDR3 DNA sequence: TGTGCCAGCAGCTCCCATCTCAGCGGGGGGCCCCACGAGCAGTTCTTC. It is translated as CASSSHLSGGPHEQFF. This chain joins TRBV13 and TRBJ2-1, with TRBD2 matching over 9 bases. Trimming took 4 bases from V and 10 from J; bases not matched to a gene: 14. The germline gives CDR1 PRHDT, CDR2 FYEKMQ (reference sequence). This CDR3 contains 16 residues.

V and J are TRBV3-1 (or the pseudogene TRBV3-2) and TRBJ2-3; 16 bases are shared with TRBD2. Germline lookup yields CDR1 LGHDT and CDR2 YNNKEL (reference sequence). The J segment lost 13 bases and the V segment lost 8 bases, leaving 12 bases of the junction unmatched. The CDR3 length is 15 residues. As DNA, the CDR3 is TGTGCCAGCCGAGACCCGGGACTAGCGGGGGGGCTCGAGTATTTT. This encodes CASRDPGLAGGLEYF.

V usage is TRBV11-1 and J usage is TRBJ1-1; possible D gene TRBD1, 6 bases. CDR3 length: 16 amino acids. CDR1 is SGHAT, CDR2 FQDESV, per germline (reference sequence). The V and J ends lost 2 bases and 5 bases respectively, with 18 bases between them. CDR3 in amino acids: CASSLRWGGQVTEAFF. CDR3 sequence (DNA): TGTGCCAGCAGCTTACGTTGGGGGGGGCAGGTGACTGAAGCTTTCTTT.

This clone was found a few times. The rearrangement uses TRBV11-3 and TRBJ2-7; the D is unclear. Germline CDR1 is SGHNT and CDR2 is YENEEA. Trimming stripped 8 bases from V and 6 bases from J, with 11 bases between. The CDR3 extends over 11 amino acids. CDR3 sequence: CASGNNLEQYF. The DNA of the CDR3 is TGTGCCAGCGGTAATAACCTCGAGCAGTACTTC.

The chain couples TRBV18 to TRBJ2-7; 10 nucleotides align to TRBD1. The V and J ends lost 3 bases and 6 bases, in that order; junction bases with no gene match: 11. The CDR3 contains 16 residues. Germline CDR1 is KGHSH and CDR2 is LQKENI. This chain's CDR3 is CASSPGLRDRGFEQYF. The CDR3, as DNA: TGTGCCAGCTCACCGGGTTTGAGGGACAGGGGCTTCGAGCAGTACTTC.

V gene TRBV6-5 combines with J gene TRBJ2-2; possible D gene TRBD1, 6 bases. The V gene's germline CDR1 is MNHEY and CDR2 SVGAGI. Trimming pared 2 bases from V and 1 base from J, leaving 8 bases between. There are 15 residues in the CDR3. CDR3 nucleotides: TGTGCCAGCAGTTACGAGACAGGGAACACCGGGGAGCTGTTTTTT. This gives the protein CASSYETGNTGELFF.

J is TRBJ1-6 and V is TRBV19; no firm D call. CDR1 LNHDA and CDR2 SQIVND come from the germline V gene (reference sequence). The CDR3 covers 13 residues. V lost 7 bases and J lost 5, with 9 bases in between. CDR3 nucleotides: TGTGCCAGTAAGGACGGGAATAATTCACCCCTCCACTTT. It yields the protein CASKDGNNSPLHF.

Here the CDR3 DNA reads TGTGCCAGCAGCTCCTTGGGGGCGAGGAGCACTGAAGCTTTCTTT. This sequence encodes CASSSLGARSTEAFF. The gene calls are TRBV7-6 and TRBJ1-1, with D maybe TRBD1 (6 bases). The CDR3 contains 15 residues. Trimming left V 4 bases short and J 4 bases short, with 16 bases between. CDR1 SGHVS and CDR2 FNYEAQ come from the germline V gene.

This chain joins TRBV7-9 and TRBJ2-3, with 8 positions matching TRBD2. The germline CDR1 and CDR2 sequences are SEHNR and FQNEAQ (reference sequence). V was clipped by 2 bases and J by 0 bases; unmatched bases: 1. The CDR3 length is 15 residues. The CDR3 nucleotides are TGTGCCAGCAGCTTACCTAGCGGGAGCACAGATACGCAGTATTTT. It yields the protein CASSLPSGSTDTQYF.

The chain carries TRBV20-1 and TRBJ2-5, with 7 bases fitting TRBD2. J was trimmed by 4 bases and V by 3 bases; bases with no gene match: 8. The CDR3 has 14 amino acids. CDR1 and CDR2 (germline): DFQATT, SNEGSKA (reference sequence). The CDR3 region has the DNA TGCAGTGCTAGTAGGAGGGCGGGAGCAGAGACCCAGTACTTC. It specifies CSASRRAGAETQYF.

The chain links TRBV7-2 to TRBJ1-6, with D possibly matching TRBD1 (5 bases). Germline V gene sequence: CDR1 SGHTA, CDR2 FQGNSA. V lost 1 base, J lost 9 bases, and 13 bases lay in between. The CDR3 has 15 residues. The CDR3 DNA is TGTGCCAGCAGCTTAGTGCAGGGAGGCAGTTCACCCCTCCACTTT. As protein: CASSLVQGGSSPLHF.

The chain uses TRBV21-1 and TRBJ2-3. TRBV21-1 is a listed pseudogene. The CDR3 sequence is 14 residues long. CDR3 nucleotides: TGTGCCAGCAGCGTGGAACGCCTTCCAGATACGCAGTATTTT. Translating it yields CASSVERLPDTQYF.

This CDR3 is CASSNGGFSYEQYF. The DNA of the CDR3 is TGTGCCAGTAGTAACGGGGGATTCTCCTACGAGCAGTACTTC. The genes are TRBV19 and TRBJ2-7; perhaps TRBD2 as D (6 bases). The germline V and J ends were trimmed by 4 bases and 0 bases, with 10 bases remaining between them. This CDR3 has 14 amino acids. Germline V lookup: CDR1 LNHDA, CDR2 SQIVND (reference sequence).

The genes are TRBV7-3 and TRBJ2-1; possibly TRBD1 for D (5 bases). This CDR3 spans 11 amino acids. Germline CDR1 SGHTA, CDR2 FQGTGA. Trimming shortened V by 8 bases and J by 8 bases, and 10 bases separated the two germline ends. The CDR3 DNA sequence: TGTGCCAGCGGCAGGGCGGATGAGCAGTTCTTC. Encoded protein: CASGRADEQFF.

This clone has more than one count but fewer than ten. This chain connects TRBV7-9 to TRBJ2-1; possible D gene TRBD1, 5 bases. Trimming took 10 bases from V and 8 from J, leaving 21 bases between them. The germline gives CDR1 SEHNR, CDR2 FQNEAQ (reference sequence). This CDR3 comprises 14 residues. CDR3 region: CAITGASTHDEQFF. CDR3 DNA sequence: TGTGCCATCACTGGGGCCAGCACACATGATGAGCAGTTCTTC.

This CDR3 is CASSLDRVGGELFF. Here the CDR3 DNA reads TGTGCCAGCAGCTTAGATCGAGTGGGCGGGGAGCTGTTTTTT. This chain connects TRBV7-2 to TRBJ2-2; unclear D gene. Trimming shortened V by 1 base and J by 7 bases, and 10 bases separated the two germline ends. Germline lookup yields CDR1 SGHTA and CDR2 FQGNSA. The CDR3 is 14 residues long. The variable domain in full, completed from reference TRBV7-2 and TRBJ2-2, reads GAGVSQSPSNKVTEKGKDVELRCDPISGHTALYWYRQSLGQGLEFLIYFQGNSAPDKSGLPSDRFSAERTGGSVSTLTIQRTQQEDSAVYLCASSLDRVGGELFFGEGSRLTVL.

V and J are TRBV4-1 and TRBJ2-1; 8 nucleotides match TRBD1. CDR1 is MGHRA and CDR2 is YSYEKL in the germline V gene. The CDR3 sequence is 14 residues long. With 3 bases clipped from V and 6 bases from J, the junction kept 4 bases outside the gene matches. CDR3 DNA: TGCGCCAGCAGCCAGTTCAGGGGGCCCAATGAGCAGTTCTTC. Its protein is CASSQFRGPNEQFF.

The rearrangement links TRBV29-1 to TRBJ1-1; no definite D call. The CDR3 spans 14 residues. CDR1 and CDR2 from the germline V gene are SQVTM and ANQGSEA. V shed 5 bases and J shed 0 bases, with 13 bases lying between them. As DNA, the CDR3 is TGCAGCGTTAACCGACGCGCGGTGAACACTGAAGCTTTCTTT. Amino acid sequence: CSVNRRAVNTEAFF.

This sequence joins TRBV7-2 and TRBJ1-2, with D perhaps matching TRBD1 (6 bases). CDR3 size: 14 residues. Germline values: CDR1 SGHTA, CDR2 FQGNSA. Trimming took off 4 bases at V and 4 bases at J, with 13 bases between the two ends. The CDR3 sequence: CASSSAGTTYGYTF. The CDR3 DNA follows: TGTGCCAGCAGCTCCGCCGGGACAACCTATGGCTACACCTTC.

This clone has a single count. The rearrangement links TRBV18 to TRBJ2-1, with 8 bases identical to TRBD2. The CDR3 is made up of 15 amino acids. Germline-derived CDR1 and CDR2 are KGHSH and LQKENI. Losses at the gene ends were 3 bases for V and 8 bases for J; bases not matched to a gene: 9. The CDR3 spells CASSPGGGFFYEQFF. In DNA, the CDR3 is TGTGCCAGCTCACCGGGCGGGGGGTTCTTTTATGAGCAGTTCTTC.

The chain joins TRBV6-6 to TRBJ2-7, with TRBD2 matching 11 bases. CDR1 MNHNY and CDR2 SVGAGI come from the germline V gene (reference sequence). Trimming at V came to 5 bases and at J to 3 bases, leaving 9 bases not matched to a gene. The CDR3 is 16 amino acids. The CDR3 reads CASSPRLAGNYYEQYF. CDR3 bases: TGTGCCAGCAGTCCCAGACTAGCGGGGAACTACTACGAGCAGTACTTC.

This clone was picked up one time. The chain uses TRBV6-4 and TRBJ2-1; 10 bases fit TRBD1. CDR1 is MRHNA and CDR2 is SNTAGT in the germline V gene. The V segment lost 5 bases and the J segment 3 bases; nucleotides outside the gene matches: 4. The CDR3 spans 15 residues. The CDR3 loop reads CASSTGTGDYNEQFF. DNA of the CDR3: TGTGCCAGCAGTACCGGGACAGGGGACTACAATGAGCAGTTCTTC.

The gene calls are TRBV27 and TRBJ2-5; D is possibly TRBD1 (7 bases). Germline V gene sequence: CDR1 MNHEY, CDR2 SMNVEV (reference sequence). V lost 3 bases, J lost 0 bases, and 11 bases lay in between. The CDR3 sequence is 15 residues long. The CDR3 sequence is CASSFAGGYQETQYF. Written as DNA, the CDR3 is TGTGCCAGCAGTTTCGCAGGGGGGTACCAAGAGACCCAGTACTTC.

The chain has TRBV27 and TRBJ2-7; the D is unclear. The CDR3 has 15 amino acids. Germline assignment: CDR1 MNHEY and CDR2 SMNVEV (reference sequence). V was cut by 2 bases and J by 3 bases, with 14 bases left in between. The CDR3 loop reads CASSLAYYRRYEQYF. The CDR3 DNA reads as TGTGCCAGCAGTTTAGCCTACTACCGCCGCTACGAGCAGTACTTC.

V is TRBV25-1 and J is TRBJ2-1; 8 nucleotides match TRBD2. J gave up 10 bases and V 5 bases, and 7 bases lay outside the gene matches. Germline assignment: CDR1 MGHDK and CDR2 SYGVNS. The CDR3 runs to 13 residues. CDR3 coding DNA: TGTGCCAGCAGTAAAAGCGGGGGTTTAGAGCAGTTCTTC. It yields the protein CASSKSGGLEQFF.

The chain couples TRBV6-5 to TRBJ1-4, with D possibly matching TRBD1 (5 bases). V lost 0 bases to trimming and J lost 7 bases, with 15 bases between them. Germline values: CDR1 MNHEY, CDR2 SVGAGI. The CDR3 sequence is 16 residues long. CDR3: CASSYSPGTPIEKLFF. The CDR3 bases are TGTGCCAGCAGTTACTCTCCCGGGACTCCCATTGAAAAACTGTTTTTT.

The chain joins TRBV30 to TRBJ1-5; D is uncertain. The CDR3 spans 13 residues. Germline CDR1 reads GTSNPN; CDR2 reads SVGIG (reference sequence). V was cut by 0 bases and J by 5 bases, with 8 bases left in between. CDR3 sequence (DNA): TGTGCCTGGAGTGTGAGGGCTTATCAGCCCCAGCATTTT. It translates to CAWSVRAYQPQHF.

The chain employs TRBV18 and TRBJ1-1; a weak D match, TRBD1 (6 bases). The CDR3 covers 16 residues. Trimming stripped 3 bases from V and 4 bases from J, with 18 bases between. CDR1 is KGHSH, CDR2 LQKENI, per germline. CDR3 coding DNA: TGTGCCAGCTCACCGCAAACCCTCAGGGGAAGCACTGAAGCTTTCTTT. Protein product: CASSPQTLRGSTEAFF. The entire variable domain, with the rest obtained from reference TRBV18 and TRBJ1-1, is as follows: NAGVMQNPRHLVRRRGQEARLRCSPMKGHSHVYWYRQLPEEGLKFMVYLQKENIIDESGMPKERFSAEFPKEGPSILRIQQVVRGDSAAYFCASSPQTLRGSTEAFFGQGTRLTVV.